This T cell receptor beta chain was recovered during a study of TIL therapy for anti-PD-1-resistant metastatic lung cancer. About the research overall: Median tumor PD-L1 proportion score was roughly 5.8%.

Trimming removed 5 bases from V and 5 bases from J, with 9 bases in between. The CDR3 has 11 amino acids. Germline CDR1 is DFQATT and CDR2 is SNEGSKA (reference sequence). Time point of the sample: pre-treatment sample, taken before nivolumab and TIL therapy. Tumor tissue came from excised metastases, mostly pleural nodules or supraclavicular lymph nodes. The libraries were made with immunoSEQ v3. Profiling relied on immunoSEQ multiplex PCR, and the TCRdb table lists in-frame clones only, not all of them. The table has more than 20,000 clones, about 60% seen once. This clone was observed a handful of times.

The source was tumor tissue, collected at baseline. V and J are TRBV20-1 and TRBJ1-1, with D possibly TRBD1 on 5 matching bases. This TCR derives from a woman between 30 and 80 years old with non-small cell lung cancer. CDR3 sequence: CSAPQGTEAFF. CDR3 nucleotides: TGCAGTGCTCCTCAGGGAACTGAAGCTTTCTTT.